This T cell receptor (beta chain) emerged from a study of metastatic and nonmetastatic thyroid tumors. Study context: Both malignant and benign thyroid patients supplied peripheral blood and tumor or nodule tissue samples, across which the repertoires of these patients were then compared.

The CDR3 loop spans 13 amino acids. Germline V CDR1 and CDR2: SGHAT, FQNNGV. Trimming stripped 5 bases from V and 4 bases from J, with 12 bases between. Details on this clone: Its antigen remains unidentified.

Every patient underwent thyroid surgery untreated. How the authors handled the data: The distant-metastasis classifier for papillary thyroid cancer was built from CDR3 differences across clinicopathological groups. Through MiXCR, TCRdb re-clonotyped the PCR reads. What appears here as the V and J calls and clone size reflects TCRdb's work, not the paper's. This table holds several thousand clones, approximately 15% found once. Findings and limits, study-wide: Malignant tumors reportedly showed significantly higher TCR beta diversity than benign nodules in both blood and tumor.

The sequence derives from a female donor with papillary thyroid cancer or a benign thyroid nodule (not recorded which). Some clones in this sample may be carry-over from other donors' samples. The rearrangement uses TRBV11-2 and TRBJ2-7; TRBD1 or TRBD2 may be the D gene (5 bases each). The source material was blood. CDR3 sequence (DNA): TGTGCCAGCAGCCTGGGGACCTCTTACGAGCAGTACTTC. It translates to CASSLGTSYEQYF.